This T cell receptor beta chain is from a study of a mutant IDH1 vaccine in newly diagnosed glioma. Study-wide context: Treated patients had a mean age of approximately 40 years and an approximately 60% male, around 38% female split.

About this clone: Antigen: not known.

Findings and caveats of the study: Pseudoprogression appeared independent of alterations in top peripheral clonotypes. Across multiple MHC alleles, approximately 93% of patients had vaccine-induced responses.

V lost 7 bases and J lost 11, with 15 bases in between. This CDR3 comprises 12 residues. Germline CDR1 and CDR2: MNHNS and SASEGT. The repertoire was sequenced with immunoSEQ multiplex PCR; TCRdb's copy has only in-frame clones and lacks some. The table lists tens of thousands of clones, approximately 83% of them singletons. Sample time point: baseline, week 1 (first vaccination visit). Treatment noted: pre-vaccination baseline after standard-of-care therapy. The sequences come from PBMCs, collected from a glioma patient treated with radiotherapy, temozolomide or both. This receptor was identified in a young man with glioma. V and J are TRBV6-1 and TRBJ1-5, with D possibly TRBD1 on 5 matching bases. The CDR3: CASNFVMGAQHF. CDR3 nucleotides: TGTGCCAGCAATTTTGTTATGGGGGCCCAGCATTTT.